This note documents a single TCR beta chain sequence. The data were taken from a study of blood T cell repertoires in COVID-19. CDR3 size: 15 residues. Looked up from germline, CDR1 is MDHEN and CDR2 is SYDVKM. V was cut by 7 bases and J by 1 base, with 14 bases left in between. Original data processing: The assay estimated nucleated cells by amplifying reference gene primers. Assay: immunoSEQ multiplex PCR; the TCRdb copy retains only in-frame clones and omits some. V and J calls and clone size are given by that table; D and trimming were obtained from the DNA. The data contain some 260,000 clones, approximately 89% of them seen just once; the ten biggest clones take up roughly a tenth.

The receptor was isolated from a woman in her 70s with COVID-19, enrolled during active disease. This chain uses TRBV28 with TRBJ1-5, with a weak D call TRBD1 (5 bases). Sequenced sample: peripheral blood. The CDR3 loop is CASTSLGGSNQPQHF. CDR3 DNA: TGTGCCAGCACCAGTTTGGGGGGAAGCAATCAGCCCCAGCATTTT. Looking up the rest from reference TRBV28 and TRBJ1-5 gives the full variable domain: DVKVTQSSRYLVKRTGEKVFLECVQDMDHENMFWYRQDPGLGLRLIYFSYDVKMKEKGDIPEGYSVSREKKERFSLILESASTNQTSMYLCASTSLGGSNQPQHFGDGTRLSIL.